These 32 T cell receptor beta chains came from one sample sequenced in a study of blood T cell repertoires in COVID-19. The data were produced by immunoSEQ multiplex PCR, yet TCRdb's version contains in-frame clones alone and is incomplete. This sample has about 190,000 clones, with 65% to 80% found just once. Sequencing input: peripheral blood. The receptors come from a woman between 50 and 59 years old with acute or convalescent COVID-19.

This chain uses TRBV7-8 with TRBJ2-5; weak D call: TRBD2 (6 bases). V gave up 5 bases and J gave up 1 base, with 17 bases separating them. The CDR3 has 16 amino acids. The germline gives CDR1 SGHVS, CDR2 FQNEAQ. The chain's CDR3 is CASSPSGVPGQETQYF. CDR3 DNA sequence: TGTGCCAGCAGCCCATCGGGAGTCCCGGGCCAAGAGACCCAGTACTTC.

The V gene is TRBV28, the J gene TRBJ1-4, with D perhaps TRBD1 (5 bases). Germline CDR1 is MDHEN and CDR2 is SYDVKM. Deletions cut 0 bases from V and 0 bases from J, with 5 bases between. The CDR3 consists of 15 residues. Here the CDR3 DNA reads TGTGCCAGCAGTTTATGGACAGCAACTAATGAAAAACTGTTTTTT. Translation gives CASSLWTATNEKLFF.

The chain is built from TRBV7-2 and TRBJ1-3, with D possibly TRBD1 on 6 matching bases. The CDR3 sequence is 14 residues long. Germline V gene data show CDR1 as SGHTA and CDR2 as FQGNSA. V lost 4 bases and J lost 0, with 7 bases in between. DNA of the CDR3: TGTGCCAGCAGCTCGGACAGCTCTGGAAACACCATATATTTT. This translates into CASSSDSSGNTIYF.

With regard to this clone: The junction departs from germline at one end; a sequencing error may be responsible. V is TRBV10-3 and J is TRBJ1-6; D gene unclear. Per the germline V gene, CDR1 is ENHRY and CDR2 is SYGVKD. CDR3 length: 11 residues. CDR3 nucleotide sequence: TGTGCCATCAGTGATTTCGGCAGGCCCTACTTT. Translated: CAISDFGRPYF.

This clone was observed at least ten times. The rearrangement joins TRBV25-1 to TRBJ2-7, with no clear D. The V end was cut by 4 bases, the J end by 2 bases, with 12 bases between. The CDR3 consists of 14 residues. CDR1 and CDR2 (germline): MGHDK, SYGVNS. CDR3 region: CASSGSGSPYEQYF. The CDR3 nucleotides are TGTGCCAGCAGTGGCTCCGGGTCCCCCTACGAGCAGTACTTC.

Here the CDR3 DNA reads TGTGCCAGCAGCCAAGATAAGCGAACTACCTACAATGAGCAGTTCTTC. Encoded protein: CASSQDKRTTYNEQFF. The chain joins TRBV3-1 (or the pseudogene TRBV3-2) to TRBJ2-1; D call uncertain. V dropped 0 bases and J dropped 2 bases, with 11 bases sitting between them. CDR1 and CDR2 (germline): LGHDT, YNNKEL (reference sequence). The CDR3 extends over 16 amino acids.

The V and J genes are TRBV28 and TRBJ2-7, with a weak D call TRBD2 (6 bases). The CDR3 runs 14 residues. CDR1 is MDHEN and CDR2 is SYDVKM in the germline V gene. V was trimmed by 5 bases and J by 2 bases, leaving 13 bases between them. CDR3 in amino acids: CASSLRDSTYEQYF. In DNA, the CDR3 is TGTGCCAGCAGTCTCCGGGACTCCACCTACGAGCAGTACTTC.

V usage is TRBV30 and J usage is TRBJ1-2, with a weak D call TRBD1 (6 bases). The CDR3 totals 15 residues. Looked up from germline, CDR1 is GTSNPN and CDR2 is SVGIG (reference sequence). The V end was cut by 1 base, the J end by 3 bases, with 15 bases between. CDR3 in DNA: TGTGCCTGGAGTGCCCGGGGGGGGCATCACTATGGCTACACCTTC. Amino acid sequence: CAWSARGGHHYGYTF. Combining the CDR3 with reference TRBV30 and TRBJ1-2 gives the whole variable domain SQTIHQWPATLVQPVGSPLSLECTVEGTSNPNLYWYRQAAGRGLQLLFYSVGIGQISSEVPQNLSASRPQDRQFILSSKKLLLSDSGFYLCAWSARGGHHYGYTFGSGTRLTVV.

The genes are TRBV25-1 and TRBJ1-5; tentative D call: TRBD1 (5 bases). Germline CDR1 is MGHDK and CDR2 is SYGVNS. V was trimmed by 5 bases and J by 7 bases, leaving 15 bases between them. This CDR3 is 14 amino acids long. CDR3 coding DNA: TGTGCCAGCAGTTGGGCGGGGGGGTCACAGCCCCAGCATTTT. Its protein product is CASSWAGGSQPQHF.

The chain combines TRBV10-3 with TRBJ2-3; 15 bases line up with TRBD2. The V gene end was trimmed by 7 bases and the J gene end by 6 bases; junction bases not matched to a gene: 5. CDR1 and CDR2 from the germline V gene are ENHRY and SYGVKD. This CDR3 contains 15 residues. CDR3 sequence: CAITPGTSGRDTQYF. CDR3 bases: TGTGCCATCACTCCAGGGACTAGCGGGAGGGATACGCAGTATTTT.

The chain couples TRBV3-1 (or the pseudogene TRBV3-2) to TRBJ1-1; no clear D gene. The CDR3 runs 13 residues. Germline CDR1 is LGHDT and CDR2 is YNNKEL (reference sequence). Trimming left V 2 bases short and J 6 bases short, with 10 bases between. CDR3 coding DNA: TGTGCCAGCAGCCAATTGTACATGGCTGAAGCTTTCTTT. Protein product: CASSQLYMAEAFF.

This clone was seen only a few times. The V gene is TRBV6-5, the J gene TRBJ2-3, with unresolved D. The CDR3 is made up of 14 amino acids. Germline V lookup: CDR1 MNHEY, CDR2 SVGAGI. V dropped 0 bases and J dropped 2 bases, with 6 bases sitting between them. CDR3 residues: CASSYSSNTDTQYF. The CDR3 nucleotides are TGTGCCAGCAGTTACTCTTCCAACACAGATACGCAGTATTTT.

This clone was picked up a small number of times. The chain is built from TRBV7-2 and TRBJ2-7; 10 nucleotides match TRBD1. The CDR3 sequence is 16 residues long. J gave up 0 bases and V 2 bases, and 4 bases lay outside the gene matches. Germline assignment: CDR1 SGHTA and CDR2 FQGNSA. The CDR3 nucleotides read TGTGCCAGCAGCTTATCCGGGACAGGGGCCTCCTACGAGCAGTACTTC. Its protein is CASSLSGTGASYEQYF.

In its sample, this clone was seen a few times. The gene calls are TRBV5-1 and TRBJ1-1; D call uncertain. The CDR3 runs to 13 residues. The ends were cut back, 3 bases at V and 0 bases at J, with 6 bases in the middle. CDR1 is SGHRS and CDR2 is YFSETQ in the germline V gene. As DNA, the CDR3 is TGCGCCAGCAGCTACAACATGAACACTGAAGCTTTCTTT. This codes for CASSYNMNTEAFF. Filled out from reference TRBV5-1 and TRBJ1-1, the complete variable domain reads KAGVTQTPRYLIKTRGQQVTLSCSPISGHRSVSWYQQTPGQGLQFLFEYFSETQRNKGNFPGRFSGRQFSNSRSEMNVSTLELGDSALYLCASSYNMNTEAFFGQGTRLTVV.

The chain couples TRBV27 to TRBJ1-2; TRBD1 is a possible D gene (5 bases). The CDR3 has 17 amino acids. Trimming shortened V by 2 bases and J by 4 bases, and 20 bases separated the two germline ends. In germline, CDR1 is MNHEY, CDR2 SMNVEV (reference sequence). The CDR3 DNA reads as TGTGCCAGCAGTTTAAGAGATTGGGCGGACATGGGCTATGGCTACACCTTC. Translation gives CASSLRDWADMGYGYTF.

The CDR3 loop is CASSLVAGSVSEQYF. The CDR3 nucleotides are TGTGCCAGTAGCCTCGTAGCGGGATCGGTAAGCGAGCAGTACTTC. The chain carries TRBV19 and TRBJ2-7, with 8 bases that match TRBD2. V was clipped by 6 bases and J by 6 bases; unmatched bases: 13. Germline V CDR1 and CDR2: LNHDA, SQIVND (reference sequence). CDR3 length: 15 amino acids.

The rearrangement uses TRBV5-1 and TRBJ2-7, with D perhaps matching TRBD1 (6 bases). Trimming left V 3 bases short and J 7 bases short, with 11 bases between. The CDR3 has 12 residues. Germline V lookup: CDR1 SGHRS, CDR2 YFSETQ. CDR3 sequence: CASSSDSQEQYF. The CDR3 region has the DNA TGCGCCAGCAGCTCGGACAGTCAAGAGCAGTACTTC.

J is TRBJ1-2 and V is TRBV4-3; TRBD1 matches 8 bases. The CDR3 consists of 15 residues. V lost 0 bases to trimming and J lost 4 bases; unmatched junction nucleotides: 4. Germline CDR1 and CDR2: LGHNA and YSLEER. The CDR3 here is CASSQDLGTGYGYTF. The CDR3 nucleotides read TGCGCCAGCAGCCAAGATCTAGGGACAGGCTATGGCTACACCTTC.

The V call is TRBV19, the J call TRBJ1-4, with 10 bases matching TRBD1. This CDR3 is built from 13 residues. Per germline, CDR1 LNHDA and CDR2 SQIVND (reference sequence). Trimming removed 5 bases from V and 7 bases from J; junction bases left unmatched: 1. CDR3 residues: CASSWDRGEKLFF. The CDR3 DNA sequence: TGTGCCAGTAGTTGGGACAGGGGTGAAAAACTGTTTTTT.

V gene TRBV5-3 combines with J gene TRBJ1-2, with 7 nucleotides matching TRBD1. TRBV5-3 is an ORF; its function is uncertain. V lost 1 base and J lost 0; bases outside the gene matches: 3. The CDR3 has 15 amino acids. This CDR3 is CARSLTGQTNYGYTF. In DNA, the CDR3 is TGTGCCAGAAGCTTGACGGGACAGACTAACTATGGCTACACCTTC.

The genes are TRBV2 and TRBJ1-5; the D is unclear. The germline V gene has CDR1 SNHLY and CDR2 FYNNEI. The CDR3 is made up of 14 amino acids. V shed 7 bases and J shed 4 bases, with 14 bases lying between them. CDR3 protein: CASTNTAGNQPQHF. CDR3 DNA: TGTGCCAGCACCAATACAGCGGGAAATCAGCCCCAGCATTTT.

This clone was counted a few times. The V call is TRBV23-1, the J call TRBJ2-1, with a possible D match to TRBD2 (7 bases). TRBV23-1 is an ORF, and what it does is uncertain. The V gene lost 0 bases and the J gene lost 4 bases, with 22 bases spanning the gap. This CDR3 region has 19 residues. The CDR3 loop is CASSQSDNLRTRGYNEQFF. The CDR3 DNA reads TGCGCCAGCAGTCAATCGGATAATCTTAGGACTAGGGGGTACAATGAGCAGTTCTTC.

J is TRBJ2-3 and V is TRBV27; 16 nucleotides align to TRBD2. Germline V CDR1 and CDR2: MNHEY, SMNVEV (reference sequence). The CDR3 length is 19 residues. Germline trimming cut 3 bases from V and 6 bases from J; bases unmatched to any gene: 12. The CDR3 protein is CASSFLGLAGGLDVDTQYF. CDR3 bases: TGTGCCAGCAGTTTCCTGGGACTAGCGGGGGGGCTTGATGTTGATACGCAGTATTTT.

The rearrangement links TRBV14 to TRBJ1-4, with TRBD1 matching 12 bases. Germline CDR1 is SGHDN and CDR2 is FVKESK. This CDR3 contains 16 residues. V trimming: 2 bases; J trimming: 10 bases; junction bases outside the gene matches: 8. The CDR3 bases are TGTGCCAGCAGCCAACCCACCGGGACAGGGGGCGGAAAACTGTTTTTT. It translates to CASSQPTGTGGGKLFF.

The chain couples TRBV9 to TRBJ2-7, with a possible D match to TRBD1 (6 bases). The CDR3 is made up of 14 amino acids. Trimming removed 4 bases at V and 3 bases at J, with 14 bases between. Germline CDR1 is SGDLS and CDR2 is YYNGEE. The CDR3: CASSRTTGYYEQYF. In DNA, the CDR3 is TGTGCCAGCAGCCGTACCACAGGGTACTACGAGCAGTACTTC.

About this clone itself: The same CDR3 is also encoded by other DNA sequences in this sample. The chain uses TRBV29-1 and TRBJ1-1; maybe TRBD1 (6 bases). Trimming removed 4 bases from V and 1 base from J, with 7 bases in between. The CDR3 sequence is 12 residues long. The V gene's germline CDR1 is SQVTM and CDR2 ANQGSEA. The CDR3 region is CSVVGGNTEAFF. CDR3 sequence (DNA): TGCAGCGTTGTAGGGGGGAACACTGAAGCTTTCTTT.

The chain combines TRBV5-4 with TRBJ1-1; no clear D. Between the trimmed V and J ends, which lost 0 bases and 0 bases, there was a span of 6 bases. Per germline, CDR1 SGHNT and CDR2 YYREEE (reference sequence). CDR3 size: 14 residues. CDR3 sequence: CASSLATMNTEAFF. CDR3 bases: TGTGCCAGCAGCTTGGCCACAATGAACACTGAAGCTTTCTTT.

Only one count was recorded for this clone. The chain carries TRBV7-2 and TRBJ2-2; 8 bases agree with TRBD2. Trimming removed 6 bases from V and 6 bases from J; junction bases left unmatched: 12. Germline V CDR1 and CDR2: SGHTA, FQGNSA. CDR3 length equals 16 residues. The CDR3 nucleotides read TGTGCCAGCAGTCAATACAGCGGGAGTCGCCCCGGGGAGCTGTTTTTT. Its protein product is CASSQYSGSRPGELFF.

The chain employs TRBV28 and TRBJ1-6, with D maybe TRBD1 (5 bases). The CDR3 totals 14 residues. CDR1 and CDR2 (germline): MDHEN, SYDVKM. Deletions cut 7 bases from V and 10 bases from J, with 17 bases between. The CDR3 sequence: CASTPRRRESPLHF. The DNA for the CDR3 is TGTGCCAGCACCCCTCGTCGCAGGGAATCACCCCTCCACTTT.

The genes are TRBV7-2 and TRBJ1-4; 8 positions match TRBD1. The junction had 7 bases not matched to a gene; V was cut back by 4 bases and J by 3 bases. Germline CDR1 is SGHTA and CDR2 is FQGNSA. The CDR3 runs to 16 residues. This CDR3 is CASSWDRSRANEKLFF. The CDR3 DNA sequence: TGTGCCAGCAGCTGGGACAGGAGCAGGGCTAATGAAAAACTGTTTTTT. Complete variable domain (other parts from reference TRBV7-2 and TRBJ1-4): GAGVSQSPSNKVTEKGKDVELRCDPISGHTALYWYRQSLGQGLEFLIYFQGNSAPDKSGLPSDRFSAERTGGSVSTLTIQRTQQEDSAVYLCASSWDRSRANEKLFFGSGTQLSVL.

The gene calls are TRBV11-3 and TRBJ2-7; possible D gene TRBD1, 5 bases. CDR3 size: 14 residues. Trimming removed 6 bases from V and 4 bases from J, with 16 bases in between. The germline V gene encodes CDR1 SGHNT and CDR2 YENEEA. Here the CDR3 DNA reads TGTGCCAGCAGTCGATCAGGGTTAGGATACGAGCAGTACTTC. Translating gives CASSRSGLGYEQYF.

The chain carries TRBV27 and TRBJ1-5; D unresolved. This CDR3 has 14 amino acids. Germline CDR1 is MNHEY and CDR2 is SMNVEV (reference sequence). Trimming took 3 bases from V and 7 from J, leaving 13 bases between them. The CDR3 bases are TGTGCCAGCAGTTTGAGGCAAGACGGGCAGCCCCAGCATTTT. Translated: CASSLRQDGQPQHF.